This T cell receptor (beta chain) was captured by sequencing in a study of T cells expressing NK-cell markers. The CDR3 spans 15 residues. Germline assignment: CDR1 SQVTM and CDR2 ANQGSEA. Notes on this clonotype: Its antigen is not identified.

Study findings and constraints: Whether the expanded NKG2C+ T cell clones recognized HCMV remained unclear.

TCRdb reworked the 5' RACE reads into one entry per CDR3 protein, no DNA. Its clone listing holds 440,000 or so distinct CDR3 sequences. This receptor was obtained from a woman between 18 and 70 years old in good health. The V call is TRBV29-1, the J call TRBJ2-2; TCRdb indicates TRBD1, and absent DNA this call remains unverified. Input material: blood T cells: a sorted CD56 or NKG2C T cell subset, CD4+ or CD8+ T cells, or bulk PBMC T cells (not recorded which). The chain's CDR3 is CSVSGTGSGTGELFF.